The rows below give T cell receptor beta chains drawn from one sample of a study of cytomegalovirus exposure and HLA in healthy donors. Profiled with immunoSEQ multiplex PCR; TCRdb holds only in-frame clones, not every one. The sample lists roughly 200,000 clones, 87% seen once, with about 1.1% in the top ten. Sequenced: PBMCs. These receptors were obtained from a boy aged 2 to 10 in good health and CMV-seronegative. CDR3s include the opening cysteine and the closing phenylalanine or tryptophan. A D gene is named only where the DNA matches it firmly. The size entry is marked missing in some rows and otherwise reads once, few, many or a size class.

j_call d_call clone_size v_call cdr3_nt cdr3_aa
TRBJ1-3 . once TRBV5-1 TGCGCCAGCAGCTTGGATGCGGGATCCAAAAACATCATATATTTT CASSLDAGSKNIIYF
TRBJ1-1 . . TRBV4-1 TGCGCCAGCAGCCCATCGCAGGCAGGGAACACTGAAGCTTTCTTT CASSPSQAGNTEAFF
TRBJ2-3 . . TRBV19 TGTGCCAGTAGTGTGTTAGGCGGGGGCACAGATACGCAGTATTTT CASSVLGGGTDTQYF
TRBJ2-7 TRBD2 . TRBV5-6 TGTGCCAGCAGCTCGGTGACTAGCGGGGACGAGCAGTACTTC CASSSVTSGDEQYF
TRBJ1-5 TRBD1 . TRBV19 TGTGCCAGTAGTATCCATTGGACAGGGAATCAGCCCCAGCATTTT CASSIHWTGNQPQHF
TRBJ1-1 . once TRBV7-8 TGTGCCAGCAGCTTAGATGTCAGTAACACTGAAGCTTTCTTT CASSLDVSNTEAFF
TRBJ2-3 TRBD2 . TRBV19 TGTGCCAGTAGTATCATGGGGGGGGGCACAGATACGCAGTATTTT CASSIMGGGTDTQYF
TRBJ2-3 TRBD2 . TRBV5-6 TGTGCCAGCAGCTTAGGACTAGCAGGGGTGACAGATACGCAGTATTTT CASSLGLAGVTDTQYF
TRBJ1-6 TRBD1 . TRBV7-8 TGTGCCAGCAGCCCACGGACAGGGGCTAACGATAATTCACCCCTCCACTTT CASSPRTGANDNSPLHF
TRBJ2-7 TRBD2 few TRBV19 TGTGCCAGTACGGGGGGCTACGAGCAGTACTTC CASTGGYEQYF
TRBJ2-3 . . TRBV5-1 TGCGCCAGCAGCTCGTATCAGGGTACCAGCACAGATACGCAGTATTTT CASSSYQGTSTDTQYF
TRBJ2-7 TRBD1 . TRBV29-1 TGCAGCGCGGGACAGGGAAGTTACGAGCAGTACTTC CSAGQGSYEQYF
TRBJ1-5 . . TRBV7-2 TGTGCCAGCAGCTTAGGGGGGGGGAATCAGCCCCAGCATTTT CASSLGGGNQPQHF
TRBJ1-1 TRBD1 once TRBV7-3 TGTGCCAGCAGCTTCTCAGGGGGAAGGGACACTGAAGCTTTCTTT CASSFSGGRDTEAFF
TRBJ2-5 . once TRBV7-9 TGTTCCAGCAGCTTGAAATACGAGAGGGAGACCCAGTACTTC CSSSLKYERETQYF
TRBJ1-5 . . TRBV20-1 TGCAGTGTCCGAGGCAATCAGCCCCAGCATTTT CSVRGNQPQHF
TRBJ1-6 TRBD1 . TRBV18 TGTGCCAGCTCACCACCTAACAGGGGTCCTTGGGTGGCGGGTTCACCCCTCCACTTT CASSPPNRGPWVAGSPLHF
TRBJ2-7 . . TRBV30 TGTGCCTGGAGCCGAACAGGGGAGCAGTACTTC CAWSRTGEQYF
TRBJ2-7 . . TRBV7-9 TGTGCCAGCAGCCCGGGAGATGGCGACGAGCAGTACTTC CASSPGDGDEQYF
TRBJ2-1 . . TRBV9 TGTGCCAGCAGCCTAAGCGACTCACACAATGAGCAGTTCTTC CASSLSDSHNEQFF
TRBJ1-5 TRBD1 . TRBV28 TGTGCCAGCAGGGGGACGGACAGGGTCCAGCCCCAGCATTTT CASRGTDRVQPQHF
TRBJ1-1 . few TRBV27 TGTGCCAGCAGTTTATCGGAACTAACCGAAGCTTTCTTT CASSLSELTEAFF
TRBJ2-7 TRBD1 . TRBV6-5 TGTGCCAGCACTCCGACAGGGGGAACCTACGAGCAGTACTTC CASTPTGGTYEQYF
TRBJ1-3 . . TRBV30 TGTGCCTGGGAACCAGGTTTCTCTGGAAACACCATATATTTT CAWEPGFSGNTIYF
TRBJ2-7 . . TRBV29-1 TGCAGCGTTACAAGGGACTCTAATCACTACGAGCAGTACTTC CSVTRDSNHYEQYF
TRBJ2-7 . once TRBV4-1 TGCGCCAGCAGCCAAGTAGCCAGAACCTACGAGCAGTACTTC CASSQVARTYEQYF
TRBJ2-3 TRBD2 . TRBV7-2 TGTGCCAGCAAGTACGGGGGGGAGACAGATACGCAGTATTTT CASKYGGETDTQYF
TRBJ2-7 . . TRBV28 TGTGCCAGCAGTTTAGTCGGCCGGGACGAGCAGTACTTC CASSLVGRDEQYF
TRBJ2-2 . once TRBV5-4 TGTGCCAGCAGCTTGCTTCAAGGGGCGTTGGACACCGGGGAGCTGTTTTTT CASSLLQGALDTGELFF
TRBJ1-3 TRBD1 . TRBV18 TGTGCCAGCTCACCACCGGGACAGGGCACTGGAAACACCATATATTTT CASSPPGQGTGNTIYF